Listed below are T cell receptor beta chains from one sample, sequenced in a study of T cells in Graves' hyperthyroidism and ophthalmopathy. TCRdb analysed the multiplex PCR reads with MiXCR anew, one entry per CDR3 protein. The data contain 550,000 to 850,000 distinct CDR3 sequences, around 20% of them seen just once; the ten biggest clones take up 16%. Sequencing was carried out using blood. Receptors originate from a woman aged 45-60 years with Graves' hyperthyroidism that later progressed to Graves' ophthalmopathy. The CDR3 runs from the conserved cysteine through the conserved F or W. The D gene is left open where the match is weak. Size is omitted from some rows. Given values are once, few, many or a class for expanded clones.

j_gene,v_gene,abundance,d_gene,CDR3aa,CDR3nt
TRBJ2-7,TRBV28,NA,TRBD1,CASSLPSRGREQYF,TGTGCCAGCAGCTTACCCAGCAGGGGGCGTGAGCAGTACTTC
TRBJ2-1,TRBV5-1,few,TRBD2,CASSWGLAGGYNEQFF,TGCGCCAGCAGCTGGGGACTAGCGGGGGGCTACAATGAGCAGTTCTTC
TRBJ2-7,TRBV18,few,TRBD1,CASSHDRDEQYF,TGTGCCAGCTCACACGACAGGGACGAGCAGTACTTC
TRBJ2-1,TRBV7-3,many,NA,CASTLGGGGVQFF,TGTGCCAGCACCCTAGGGGGAGGCGGGGTGCAGTTCTTC
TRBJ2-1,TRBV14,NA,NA,CASSPTGRLKFF,TGTGCCAGCAGCCCTACGGGACGCCTGAAGTTCTTC
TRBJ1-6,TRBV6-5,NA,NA,CASSYSIWGNSPLHF,TGTGCCAGCAGTTACTCGATTTGGGGTAATTCACCCCTCCACTTT
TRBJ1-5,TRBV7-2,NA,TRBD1,CASSLTGSDNQPQHF,TGTGCCAGCAGCTTGACAGGGTCCGACAATCAGCCCCAGCATTTT
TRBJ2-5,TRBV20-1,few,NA,CSARGSTGVIQETQYF,TGCAGTGCTAGAGGTAGCACGGGGGTGATCCAAGAGACCCAGTACTTC
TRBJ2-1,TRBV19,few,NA,CASSIQLSSYNEQFF,TGTGCCAGTAGTATCCAGTTGAGCTCCTACAATGAGCAGTTCTTC
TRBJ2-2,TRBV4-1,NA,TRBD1,CASSQQAGTGITGELFF,TGCGCCAGCAGCCAACAAGCCGGGACAGGGATCACCGGGGAGCTGTTTTTT
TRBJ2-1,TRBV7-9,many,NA,CASSFSLYNEQFF,TGTGCCAGCAGCTTTTCTCTCTACAATGAGCAGTTCTTC
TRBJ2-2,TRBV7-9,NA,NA,CASSVPIGATGELFF,TGTGCCAGCAGCGTCCCGATTGGGGCCACCGGGGAGCTGTTTTTT
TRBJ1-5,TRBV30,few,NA,CAWSVSSSVRVQPQHF,TGTGCCTGGAGTGTCAGTTCTTCGGTCAGGGTTCAGCCCCAGCATTTT
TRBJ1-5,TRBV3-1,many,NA,CASSQAARDQPQHF,TGTGCCAGCAGCCAAGCAGCACGCGATCAGCCCCAGCATTTT
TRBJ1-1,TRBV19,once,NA,CASSIRRRVFEAFF,TGTGCCAGTAGTATCCGACGACGGGTCTTTGAAGCTTTCTTT
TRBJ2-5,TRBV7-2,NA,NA,CASSLGELSETQYF,TGTGCCAGCAGCTTAGGGGAGTTAAGCGAGACCCAGTACTTC
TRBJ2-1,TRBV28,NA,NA,CATVGGGHNEQFF,TGTGCCACCGTAGGGGGAGGCCACAATGAGCAGTTCTTC
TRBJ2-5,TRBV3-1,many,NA,CASSRTGWETQYF,TGTGCCAGCAGCCGAACAGGGTGGGAGACCCAGTACTTC
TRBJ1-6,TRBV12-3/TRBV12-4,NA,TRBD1,CASSLGTGGANNSPLHF,TGTGCCAGCAGTTTAGGGACAGGGGGCGCGAATAATTCACCCCTCCACTTT
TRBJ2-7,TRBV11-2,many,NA,CASSTTGRGGNEQYF,TGTGCCAGCAGCACGACAGGAAGAGGGGGTAATGAGCAGTACTTC
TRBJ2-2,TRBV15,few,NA,CATSAGRNTGELFF,TGTGCCACCAGTGCGGGGAGGAACACCGGGGAGCTGTTTTTT
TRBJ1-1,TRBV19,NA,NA,CASSSGTMNTEAFF,TGTGCCAGTAGTTCGGGCACAATGAACACTGAAGCTTTCTTT
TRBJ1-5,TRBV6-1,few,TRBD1,CASKGTGYSNQPQHF,TGTGCCAGCAAAGGGACAGGGTATAGCAATCAGCCCCAGCATTTT
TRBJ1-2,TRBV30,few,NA,CAWNPSGNYGYTF,TGTGCCTGGAACCCCTCGGGTAACTATGGCTACACCTTC